The rows below give T cell receptor beta chains drawn from one sample of a study of CD8 T cells in Susac syndrome. TCRdb passed the immunoSEQ multiplex PCR reads through MiXCR, listing each CDR3 protein once. The sample lists some 110,000 distinct CDR3 sequences; around 92% were seen once. The source material was CD4+ T cells from PBMCs. All receptors derive from a human donor with multiple sclerosis. Each CDR3 is given with its conserved first and last residue. Fields, in order: J gene, clone size, V gene, CDR3 protein. The size of a clone is reported for some rows only, either as once, few or many, or as a class for expanded clones.

J: TRBJ1-1
size: -
V: TRBV6-2/TRBV6-3
CDR3: CASSYSSKGLFLENTEAFF

J: TRBJ1-1
size: -
V: TRBV9
CDR3: CASSVGGPAGGTEAFF

J: TRBJ2-2
size: -
V: TRBV14
CDR3: CASSQHGEANTGELFF

J: TRBJ1-1
size: -
V: TRBV3-1
CDR3: CASRSDRVNTEAFF

J: TRBJ1-5
size: -
V: TRBV12-3/TRBV12-4
CDR3: CASWGGRSNQPQHF

J: TRBJ1-6
size: -
V: TRBV10-3
CDR3: CAISGGQGNSPLHF

J: TRBJ2-3
size: once
V: TRBV12-3/TRBV12-4
CDR3: CASSPMGQGYTDTQYF

J: TRBJ1-6
size: -
V: TRBV14
CDR3: CASSQLAAGSNSPLHF

J: TRBJ1-5
size: -
V: TRBV27
CDR3: CANARTSASILSNQPQHF

J: TRBJ1-2
size: -
V: TRBV12-3/TRBV12-4
CDR3: CASTPGIDYGYTF

J: TRBJ2-3
size: -
V: TRBV7-9
CDR3: CASPGGLATDTQYF

J: TRBJ2-5
size: -
V: TRBV19
CDR3: CASSMREGETQYF

J: TRBJ2-1
size: -
V: TRBV20-1
CDR3: CSAYSPIAGGRNEQFF

J: TRBJ1-4
size: -
V: TRBV19
CDR3: CANPDRLNEKLFF

J: TRBJ2-3
size: -
V: TRBV20-1
CDR3: CSARRWDADTQYF

J: TRBJ1-3
size: -
V: TRBV18
CDR3: CASSPGNSGNTIYF

J: TRBJ1-6
size: -
V: TRBV5-1
CDR3: CASSLLGAANSPLHF

J: TRBJ2-7
size: -
V: TRBV29-1
CDR3: CSVEQGGPSYEQYF

J: TRBJ1-1
size: -
V: TRBV6-5
CDR3: CASRPRGLGAAFF

J: TRBJ2-7
size: -
V: TRBV2
CDR3: CASSEEAGFYEQYF

J: TRBJ2-2
size: -
V: TRBV6-1
CDR3: CASRGPTNTGELFF

J: TRBJ2-3
size: -
V: TRBV25-1
CDR3: CASLGWGTSTDTQYF

J: TRBJ1-5
size: -
V: TRBV5-6
CDR3: CASSSTRGNQPQHF

J: TRBJ1-2
size: -
V: TRBV6-6
CDR3: CASEDRVSGYTF

J: TRBJ2-6
size: -
V: TRBV10-3
CDR3: CAISDGGHGANVLTF

J: TRBJ2-2
size: -
V: TRBV30
CDR3: CAWSPAGELFF

J: TRBJ2-5
size: -
V: TRBV6-5
CDR3: CASSKGGGWEETQYF

J: TRBJ1-3
size: -
V: TRBV7-2
CDR3: CASSITGGAAGNTIYF

J: TRBJ1-5
size: few
V: TRBV6-1
CDR3: CASRGQLVSNQPQHF

J: TRBJ2-5
size: -
V: TRBV30
CDR3: CAWSAGVTQETQYF

J: TRBJ1-3
size: -
V: TRBV20-1
CDR3: CSARSFPGNTIYF

J: TRBJ2-7
size: -
V: TRBV5-6
CDR3: CASGLRAGGPYEQYF

J: TRBJ2-7
size: -
V: TRBV20-1
CDR3: CSAGTAYEQYF

J: TRBJ2-2
size: few
V: TRBV1
CDR3: CTSSQLAGELFF

J: TRBJ2-7
size: -
V: TRBV6-2/TRBV6-3
CDR3: CASTDGYEQYF

J: TRBJ2-6
size: few
V: TRBV30
CDR3: CAWSVDSGANVLTF

J: TRBJ1-1
size: -
V: TRBV11-1
CDR3: CASSLEVGTEAFF

J: TRBJ2-1
size: -
V: TRBV20-1
CDR3: CSARSSSGGRAYNEQFF

J: TRBJ2-6
size: once
V: TRBV6-1
CDR3: CASSPVAGANVLTF

J: TRBJ2-7
size: -
V: TRBV2
CDR3: CASSLPAGSGWQYF

J: TRBJ2-2
size: -
V: TRBV28
CDR3: CASSGTYTGELFF

J: TRBJ1-4
size: -
V: TRBV6-5
CDR3: CASSRTVLNEKLFF

J: TRBJ2-4
size: few
V: TRBV15
CDR3: CATSRGPADQSIQYF

J: TRBJ1-1
size: -
V: TRBV4-1
CDR3: CASSQLHRNTEAFF

J: TRBJ2-5
size: once
V: TRBV20-1
CDR3: CSAAPRETQYF

J: TRBJ2-2
size: -
V: TRBV20-1
CDR3: CSARKENTGELFF

J: TRBJ1-2
size: -
V: TRBV15
CDR3: CATSRDLARRVNYGYTF

J: TRBJ1-2
size: -
V: TRBV30
CDR3: CAWSRTGLVYGYTF

J: TRBJ1-1
size: -
V: TRBV5-1
CDR3: CASSARRGTNTEAFF

J: TRBJ1-2
size: -
V: TRBV3-1
CDR3: CASSPLWGAHGYTF

J: TRBJ2-7
size: -
V: TRBV7-9
CDR3: CASTLLSGVSYEQYF

J: TRBJ2-3
size: -
V: TRBV11-2
CDR3: CASSPGPGESDTQYF

J: TRBJ1-1
size: -
V: TRBV29-1
CDR3: CSVHIRASEAFF